The 31 T cell receptor beta chains below all came from one sample that was sequenced in a study of blood T cells in healthy people across ages. Primed by a sample-barcoded 5' primer and a J-beta primer mix, a second PCR proceeded for roughly 7 to 12 cycles. Each CDR3 protein is one row after TCRdb ran MiXCR on the 5' RACE reads. The data contain over 700,000 distinct CDR3 sequences, 53% of them seen just once; the ten biggest clones take up approximately 40%. Material for sequencing was blood. Every receptor here comes from a man older than 75 in good health.

The rearrangement uses TRBV20-1 and TRBJ1-1, with D tentatively TRBD1 (5 bases). V was trimmed by 6 bases and J by 5 bases, leaving 13 bases between them. The CDR3 sequence is 12 residues long. The germline V gene encodes CDR1 DFQATT and CDR2 SNEGSKA (reference sequence). In DNA form, the CDR3 reads TGCAGTGCCCCTCAGGGAGGGACTGAAGCTTTCTTT. Translating gives CSAPQGGTEAFF.

The genes are TRBV12-5 and TRBJ2-7, with a weak D call TRBD1 (6 bases). There are 13 residues in the CDR3. The V and J ends lost 0 bases and 4 bases respectively, with 7 bases between them. Germline V gene data show CDR1 as LGHNT and CDR2 as FRNRAP. The CDR3 spells CASGLVRGYEQYF. In DNA form, the CDR3 reads TGTGCTAGTGGTTTGGTAAGGGGGTACGAGCAGTACTTC.

CDR3 in amino acids: CASSQDPGGANTGELFF. The CDR3, as DNA: TGTGCCAGCAGCCAAGATCCGGGAGGGGCGAACACCGGGGAGCTGTTTTTT. V and J are TRBV4-2 and TRBJ2-2; 8 bases map to TRBD2. The germline V gene encodes CDR1 LGHNA and CDR2 YNFKEQ. This CDR3 has 17 residues. Trimming took 0 bases from V and 0 from J; bases not matched to a gene: 3.

This clonotype has only one observation. The rearrangement links TRBV4-1 to TRBJ2-4, with 7 bases that match TRBD2. The J segment lost 7 bases and the V segment lost 6 bases, leaving 6 bases of the junction unmatched. CDR1 is MGHRA, CDR2 YSYEKL, per germline. This CDR3 comprises 13 residues. The CDR3 reads CASSPGEGNIQYF. Here the CDR3 DNA reads TGCGCCAGCAGTCCCGGGGAGGGTAACATTCAGTACTTC.

There are a few counts of this clonotype. V is TRBV28 and J is TRBJ1-2; the D is unclear. V dropped 3 bases and J dropped 11 bases, with 16 bases sitting between them. The CDR3 length is 13 residues. Germline loops: CDR1 MDHEN, CDR2 SYDVKM. CDR3 sequence (DNA): TGTGCCAGCAGTTTTACGGGGTGGGAATGGTACACCTTC. It codes for CASSFTGWEWYTF.

CDR3 residues: CASSSEGGTKNIQYF. For the CDR3, the DNA is TGTGCCAGCAGCTCGGAGGGCGGGACCAAAAACATTCAGTACTTC. The chain recombines TRBV14 with TRBJ2-4; the D gene is possibly TRBD2 (6 bases). There are 15 residues in the CDR3. The germline V gene encodes CDR1 SGHDN and CDR2 FVKESK. V was shortened by 5 bases and J by 2 bases, with 13 bases between the two germline ends.

The genes are TRBV10-3 and TRBJ1-4, with D unclear. CDR3 size: 12 residues. The V end lost 6 bases, the J end lost 4 bases, and 6 bases lay between the germline ends. Germline CDR1 is ENHRY and CDR2 is SYGVKD. DNA of the CDR3: TGTGCCATCAGGGACGGTAATGAAAAACTGTTTTTT. This translates into CAIRDGNEKLFF.

The J gene is TRBJ2-5, the V gene TRBV29-1; D is perhaps TRBD1 (5 bases). This CDR3 is 14 amino acids long. Germline assignment: CDR1 SQVTM and CDR2 ANQGSEA. The V and J ends lost 4 bases and 4 bases respectively, with 16 bases between them. In DNA form, the CDR3 reads TGCAGCGTTGGGCCGGGCCCAGGGCGAGAGACCCAGTACTTC. The encoded protein is CSVGPGPGRETQYF.

This clonotype occurred many times. V usage is TRBV7-2 and J usage is TRBJ2-3; D tentatively reads TRBD1 or TRBD2 (5 bases each). Trimming took off 8 bases at V and 4 bases at J, with 13 bases between the two ends. Per the germline V gene, CDR1 is SGHTA and CDR2 is FQGNSA. The CDR3 contains 13 residues. This chain's CDR3 is CASAREGSDTQYF. Written as DNA, the CDR3 is TGTGCCAGCGCAAGAGAGGGGTCAGATACGCAGTATTTT.

This clonotype was observed once. This chain links TRBV20-1 with TRBJ2-1; 7 bases agree with TRBD2. Germline-derived CDR1 and CDR2 are DFQATT and SNEGSKA (reference sequence). This CDR3 region has 15 residues. Losses at the gene ends were 6 bases for V and 8 bases for J; bases not matched to a gene: 16. CDR3 protein: CSALRREQVDDEQFF. The CDR3 DNA reads as TGCAGTGCCCTCAGGCGGGAGCAGGTTGACGATGAGCAGTTCTTC.

The V and J genes are TRBV5-1 and TRBJ2-1; tentatively, D is TRBD2 (5 bases). The CDR3 runs to 18 residues. CDR1 SGHRS and CDR2 YFSETQ come from the germline V gene. The V gene lost 0 bases and the J gene lost 8 bases, with 24 bases spanning the gap. The chain's CDR3 is CASSLVLGSASLGYEQFF. DNA for the CDR3: TGCGCCAGCAGCTTGGTGCTGGGGTCGGCTAGCTTGGGGTATGAGCAGTTCTTC.

The chain recombines TRBV12-3 or TRBV12-4 with TRBJ2-5; 8 nucleotides match TRBD1. This CDR3 spans 15 amino acids. V dropped 5 bases and J dropped 2; count of bases not matched to a gene: 7. CDR3 sequence reads: CASSPTGGLQETQYF. In nucleotides, the CDR3 is TGTGCCAGCAGTCCCACAGGGGGATTACAAGAGACCCAGTACTTC.

The chain carries TRBV6-5 and TRBJ1-2, with TRBD1 identical over 7 bases. Germline trimming cut 6 bases from V and 4 bases from J; bases unmatched to any gene: 14. CDR3 length equals 16 residues. Per germline, CDR1 MNHEY and CDR2 SVGAGI. CDR3 DNA sequence: TGTGCCAGCAGCCCCAAGATCGGACAGGCGAGCTATGGCTACACCTTC. Protein sequence: CASSPKIGQASYGYTF.

About this clonotype itself: One junction end disagrees with the germline gene, perhaps due to a read error. The chain joins TRBV14 to TRBJ2-1; 7 nucleotides align to TRBD2. Germline V CDR1 and CDR2: SGHDN, FVKESK. This CDR3 contains 17 residues. CDR3 amino acids: CASSQGVLGGIYDEQFF. CDR3 coding DNA: TGTGCCAGCAGCCAAGGGGTGTTGGGGGGGATCTACGATGAGCAGTTCTTC.

This clonotype was observed a handful of times. The CDR3, as DNA: TGTGCCAGCAGCTCTATAGCCGTGGGGACGGGGGAGCAGTACTTC. Its translation: CASSSIAVGTGEQYF. The V call is TRBV7-9, the J call TRBJ2-7, with D perhaps matching TRBD1 or TRBD2 (5 bases each). CDR1 is SEHNR, CDR2 FQNEAQ, per germline (reference sequence). This CDR3 is 15 amino acids long. The ends were cut back, 4 bases at V and 7 bases at J, with 20 bases in the middle.

J is TRBJ2-3 and V is TRBV10-3, with a tentative D call TRBD1 (5 bases). V was trimmed by 0 bases and J by 10 bases, leaving 8 bases between them. The germline V gene has CDR1 ENHRY and CDR2 SYGVKD. The CDR3 has 12 amino acids. CDR3 nucleotide sequence: TGTGCCATCAGTGAGTCAATAGGGGCGCAGTATTTT. It translates to CAISESIGAQYF.

This clonotype has just one count. CDR3 nucleotide sequence: TGCAGTGCTAGTGGTGGCGCGAGGACAGGGGTTTCACCCCTCCACTTT. It specifies CSASGGARTGVSPLHF. The chain combines TRBV20-1 with TRBJ1-6; 9 bases are a match to TRBD1. The CDR3 extends over 16 amino acids. Germline V gene data show CDR1 as DFQATT and CDR2 as SNEGSKA (reference sequence). J was trimmed by 9 bases and V by 3 bases; bases with no gene match: 12.

V usage is TRBV20-1 and J usage is TRBJ2-7; D is unclear. The CDR3 runs 12 residues. V shed 5 bases and J shed 2 bases, with 10 bases lying between them. Germline loops: CDR1 DFQATT, CDR2 SNEGSKA (reference sequence). CDR3 in amino acids: CSAGQPTYEQYF. CDR3 DNA: TGCAGTGCTGGGCAGCCTACCTACGAGCAGTACTTC.

The chain carries TRBV12-3 or TRBV12-4 and TRBJ2-1; 13 bases are a match to TRBD2. With 2 bases clipped from V and 7 bases from J, the junction kept 5 bases outside the gene matches. The CDR3 length is 16 residues. The DNA of the CDR3 is TGTGCCAGCAGTTTACCACTAGCGGGAGGGATAAATGAGCAGTTCTTC. Protein sequence: CASSLPLAGGINEQFF.

The chain carries TRBV5-1 and TRBJ2-3, with 8 bases matching TRBD2. Germline CDR1 is SGHRS and CDR2 is YFSETQ. V was clipped by 2 bases and J by 8 bases; unmatched bases: 4. This CDR3 has 13 residues. This CDR3 is CASSFPAGGTQYF. DNA of the CDR3: TGCGCCAGCAGCTTTCCGGCGGGGGGTACGCAGTATTTT.

The chain has TRBV25-1 and TRBJ2-7; 8 nucleotides agree with TRBD2. The trim removed 5 bases at V and 2 bases at J, leaving 5 bases unmatched. This CDR3 is 14 amino acids long. Germline values: CDR1 MGHDK, CDR2 SYGVNS. The CDR3 loop is CASSQLAAAYEQYF. As DNA, the CDR3 is TGTGCCAGCAGTCAACTAGCGGCTGCCTACGAGCAGTACTTC.

This clonotype was seen a handful of times. V gene TRBV9 combines with J gene TRBJ2-3; TRBD2 might be the D (6 bases). The CDR3 spans 15 residues. CDR1 is SGDLS, CDR2 YYNGEE, per germline. Trimming stripped 3 bases from V and 0 bases from J, with 11 bases between. CDR3 sequence (DNA): TGTGCCAGCAGCGGCGGGACTCCTAGCACAGATACGCAGTATTTT. Translation: CASSGGTPSTDTQYF.

This sequence joins TRBV7-9 and TRBJ2-5; 7 bases agree with TRBD1. The junction had 11 bases not matched to a gene; V was cut back by 4 bases and J by 9 bases. From germline, CDR1 is SEHNR and CDR2 FQNEAQ (reference sequence). The CDR3 has 14 amino acids. CDR3 loop: CASSSDRDRIPQYF. The CDR3 DNA follows: TGTGCCAGCAGCTCCGACCGGGACAGAATACCCCAGTACTTC.

This clonotype was found once. The chain has TRBV11-3 and TRBJ2-7; 7 bases match TRBD2. J lost 5 bases, V lost 1 base, and 8 bases had no gene match. There are 15 residues in the CDR3. CDR1 and CDR2 (germline): SGHNT, YENEEA. The CDR3 sequence: CASSLGPAGNHEQYF. The DNA of the CDR3 is TGTGCCAGCAGCTTAGGGCCAGCGGGAAACCACGAGCAGTACTTC.

The chain links TRBV29-1 to TRBJ2-5; D may correspond to TRBD1 or TRBD2 (6 bases each). Trimming took 2 bases from V and 5 from J, leaving 12 bases between them. Germline CDR1 SQVTM, CDR2 ANQGSEA. The CDR3 loop spans 13 amino acids. The CDR3: CSVESGARETQYF. The CDR3 DNA reads as TGCAGCGTTGAATCGGGGGCTAGGGAGACCCAGTACTTC.

This chain uses TRBV7-2 with TRBJ2-7; 8 bases map to TRBD2. The CDR3 extends over 14 amino acids. V lost 5 bases, J lost 3 bases, and 6 bases stayed unmatched. CDR1 and CDR2 (germline): SGHTA, FQGNSA. The CDR3 spells CASSPAGVGYEQYF. CDR3 bases: TGTGCCAGCAGCCCAGCGGGGGTGGGCTACGAGCAGTACTTC.

This clonotype was counted at least ten times. V gene TRBV7-7 combines with J gene TRBJ2-1; TRBD1 matches 10 bases. Germline CDR1 is SSHAT and CDR2 is FNYEAQ (reference sequence). V shed 6 bases, J shed 15 bases, and the junction held 14 bases outside the gene matches. This CDR3 is built from 14 residues. CDR3 bases: TGTGCCAGCAGTCCCGCCGTAGGACAGGGGGAACGGTTCTTC. Protein sequence: CASSPAVGQGERFF.

The V call is TRBV6-6, the J call TRBJ2-5; TRBD2 matches 8 bases. The CDR3 spans 15 residues. V shed 6 bases, J shed 7 bases, and the junction held 13 bases outside the gene matches. Germline V gives CDR1 MNHNY, CDR2 SVGAGI (reference sequence). The CDR3 sequence is CASSSPGLARGTQYF. CDR3 nucleotide sequence: TGTGCCAGCAGCTCCCCTGGACTAGCAAGGGGGACCCAGTACTTC.

This clonotype came up a few times. The genes are TRBV4-1 and TRBJ2-7, with TRBD1 matching 7 bases. The CDR3 is 15 amino acids. The junction had 7 bases not matched to a gene; V was cut back by 1 base and J by 4 bases. The germline V gene encodes CDR1 MGHRA and CDR2 YSYEKL. CDR3 DNA: TGCGCCAGCAGCCAAGGAACGGGACAGCCGTACGAGCAGTACTTC. Amino acids: CASSQGTGQPYEQYF.

The chain is built from TRBV6-5 and TRBJ2-7; D is undetermined. In germline, CDR1 is MNHEY, CDR2 SVGAGI. The V and J ends lost 6 bases and 3 bases respectively, with 9 bases between them. The CDR3 consists of 12 residues. CDR3: CASRRDGYEQYF. In nucleotides, the CDR3 is TGTGCCAGCAGAAGAGACGGCTACGAGCAGTACTTC.

The chain has TRBV6-1 and TRBJ2-1, with 14 bases aligning to TRBD2. CDR1 and CDR2 from the germline V gene are MNHNS and SASEGT. The CDR3 extends over 16 amino acids. Trimming cost V 0 bases and J 13 bases; bases outside gene matches: 8. The CDR3 nucleotides read TGTGCCAGCAGTGAAGCGCTCGGACTAGCGGGAGGCGGACAGTTCTTC. Translated: CASSEALGLAGGGQFF.